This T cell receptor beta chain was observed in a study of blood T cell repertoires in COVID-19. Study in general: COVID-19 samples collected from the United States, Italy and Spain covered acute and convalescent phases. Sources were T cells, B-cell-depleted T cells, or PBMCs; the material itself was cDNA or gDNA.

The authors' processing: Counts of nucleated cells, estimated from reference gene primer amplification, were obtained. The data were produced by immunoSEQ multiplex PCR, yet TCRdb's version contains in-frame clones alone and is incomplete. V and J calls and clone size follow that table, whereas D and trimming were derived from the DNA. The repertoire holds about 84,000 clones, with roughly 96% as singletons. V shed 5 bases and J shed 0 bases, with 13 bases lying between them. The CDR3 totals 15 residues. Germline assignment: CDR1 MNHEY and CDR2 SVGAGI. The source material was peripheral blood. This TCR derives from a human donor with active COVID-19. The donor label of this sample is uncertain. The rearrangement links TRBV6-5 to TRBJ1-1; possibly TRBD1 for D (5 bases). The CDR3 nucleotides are TGTGCCAGCAGTCAAAGGAGGGGTGTGAACACTGAAGCTTTCTTT. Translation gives CASSQRRGVNTEAFF.